The 14 T cell receptor beta chains below all came from one sample that was sequenced in a study of blood T cell repertoires in COVID-19. Generated by immunoSEQ multiplex PCR, the TCRdb table keeps only in-frame clones and is missing some. Here the sample spans around 140,000 clones, roughly 90% being singletons. Sequenced: peripheral blood. These receptors all stem from a man between 65 and 85 years old with acute or convalescent COVID-19.

The chain combines TRBV7-2 with TRBJ2-3; TRBD2 matches 9 bases. The V gene's germline CDR1 is SGHTA and CDR2 FQGNSA. The CDR3 spans 16 residues. The junction had 9 bases not matched to a gene; V was cut back by 1 base and J by 7 bases. The CDR3 nucleotides are TGTGCCAGCAGCTTAGGGGGCGGGGGGGCCATATATACGCAGTATTTT. It yields the protein CASSLGGGGAIYTQYF.

The V call is TRBV5-1, the J call TRBJ2-2; the match to TRBD1 covers 9 bases. CDR3 length equals 16 residues. Trimming removed 4 bases from V and 7 bases from J; junction bases left unmatched: 11. The germline V gene has CDR1 SGHRS and CDR2 YFSETQ. The CDR3, as DNA: TGCGCCAGCAGCCTCGGGACAGGGCGGCTTTTCGGGGAGCTGTTTTTT. Residues: CASSLGTGRLFGELFF.

This chain joins TRBV11-2 and TRBJ1-2; unclear D gene. The germline CDR1 and CDR2 sequences are SGHAT and FQNNGV. The germline V and J ends were trimmed by 0 bases and 1 base, with 9 bases remaining between them. This CDR3 has 15 amino acids. CDR3 region: CASSLEGRGNYGYTF. The CDR3 DNA sequence: TGTGCCAGCAGCTTAGAGGGTCGGGGTAACTATGGCTACACCTTC.

The chain links TRBV5-1 to TRBJ2-7, with a possible D match to TRBD1 (5 bases). From germline, CDR1 is SGHRS and CDR2 YFSETQ. CDR3 length equals 15 residues. Trimming took 4 bases from V and 2 from J, leaving 16 bases between them. CDR3 bases: TGCGCCAGCAGCACCCAACATGACAGCACCTACGAGCAGTACTTC. This sequence encodes CASSTQHDSTYEQYF.

This clone was found once. The chain joins TRBV3-1 (or the pseudogene TRBV3-2) to TRBJ2-7, with D uncertain. CDR3 length equals 15 residues. Deletions cut 4 bases from V and 2 bases from J, with 15 bases between. Germline V gene data show CDR1 as LGHDT and CDR2 as YNNKEL (reference sequence). In DNA form, the CDR3 reads TGTGCCAGCAGCCTAGGCGAGGCGATCACCTACGAGCAGTACTTC. Protein product: CASSLGEAITYEQYF.

The gene calls are TRBV9 and TRBJ2-7, with 8 bases matching TRBD2. After removal of 10 bases from V and 0 bases from J, the junction contained 21 bases not matched to a gene. Looked up from germline, CDR1 is SGDLS and CDR2 is YYNGEE. This CDR3 region has 18 residues. For the CDR3, the DNA is TGTGCCCAAAAACGGGGGGAGCGGCGAGCGGGGGTCTCCTACGAGCAGTACTTC. Translated: CAQKRGERRAGVSYEQYF. The whole variable domain, remainder taken from reference TRBV9 and TRBJ2-7, is DSGVTQTPKHLITATGQRVTLRCSPRSGDLSVYWYQQSLDQGLQFLIQYYNGEERAKGNILERFSAQQFPDLHSELNLSSLELGDSALYFCAQKRGERRAGVSYEQYFGPGTRLTVT.

J is TRBJ2-7 and V is TRBV6-5; TRBD1 agrees at 8 bases. This CDR3 region has 13 residues. V shed 6 bases and J 4 bases; nucleotides not matched to a gene: 5. Per germline, CDR1 MNHEY and CDR2 SVGAGI. The CDR3: CASRTWTGYEQYF. In DNA form, the CDR3 reads TGTGCCAGCAGAACCTGGACAGGGTACGAGCAGTACTTC.

The chain links TRBV19 to TRBJ1-4, with 7 bases that match TRBD1. The J segment lost 3 bases and the V segment lost 4 bases, leaving 2 bases of the junction unmatched. There are 14 residues in the CDR3. In germline, CDR1 is LNHDA, CDR2 SQIVND (reference sequence). The CDR3 sequence: CASSKQGANEKLFF. CDR3 in DNA: TGTGCCAGTAGTAAGCAGGGGGCTAATGAAAAACTGTTTTTT.

This clone has more than one count but fewer than ten. The chain links TRBV18 to TRBJ1-3, with 8 bases aligning to TRBD1. Germline CDR1 reads KGHSH; CDR2 reads LQKENI. The CDR3 runs 15 residues. V lost 5 bases to trimming and J lost 2 bases; unmatched junction nucleotides: 5. The CDR3 sequence is CASSTDRAAGNTIYF. CDR3 bases: TGTGCCAGCTCAACGGACAGGGCAGCTGGAAACACCATATATTTT.

The chain recombines TRBV18 with TRBJ1-6, with 11 positions matching TRBD1. Germline assignment: CDR1 KGHSH and CDR2 LQKENI. V lost 4 bases to trimming and J lost 9 bases; unmatched junction nucleotides: 2. CDR3 length: 14 amino acids. The CDR3 protein is CASSRGTGGSPLHF. The CDR3 nucleotides are TGTGCCAGCTCACGGGGGACAGGGGGTTCACCCCTCCACTTT.

The chain combines TRBV11-2 with TRBJ1-1, with D unresolved. V lost 3 bases and J lost 1, with 9 bases in between. Germline-derived CDR1 and CDR2 are SGHAT and FQNNGV. This CDR3 contains 14 residues. CDR3: CASSFKRANTEAFF. In nucleotides, the CDR3 is TGTGCCAGCAGCTTCAAGAGGGCGAACACTGAAGCTTTCTTT.

This clone was counted a few times. V and J are TRBV12-3 or TRBV12-4 and TRBJ2-3; D is unclear. V was pared by 1 base and J by 6 bases, with 8 bases between. The CDR3 runs to 13 residues. CDR3 DNA: TGTGCCAGCAGTTTAGGGCAGACTGATACGCAGTATTTT. Its protein product is CASSLGQTDTQYF.

This chain connects TRBV10-3 to TRBJ1-1; D not certain. The CDR3 spans 15 residues. From germline, CDR1 is ENHRY and CDR2 SYGVKD. The V and J ends lost 2 bases and 0 bases respectively, with 10 bases between them. CDR3 DNA: TGTGCCATCAGTGAGGGTTTCAGATTGAACACTGAAGCTTTCTTT. It yields the protein CAISEGFRLNTEAFF.

J is TRBJ2-7 and V is TRBV2, with 8 bases lining up with TRBD1. The V segment lost 5 bases and the J segment 4 bases; nucleotides outside the gene matches: 1. The CDR3 has 12 residues. The germline V gene has CDR1 SNHLY and CDR2 FYNNEI. CDR3: CASSRQGYEQYF. CDR3 bases: TGTGCCAGCAGTCGACAGGGGTACGAGCAGTACTTC.